The 20 T cell receptor beta chains in this list originate from one sample, sequenced in a study of control samples from healthy donors and cancer patients. Libraries were prepared by immunoSEQ multiplex PCR; TCRdb keeps only in-frame clonotypes and omits some of them. The sample has 150,000 or so clones, 80% to 95% seen once. The sequencing sample was made of blood. These receptors were taken from a woman under 40 in good health.

In its sample, this clone was seen a few times. V is TRBV28 and J is TRBJ2-7; no clear D. V lost 3 bases to trimming and J lost 3 bases, with 12 bases between them. CDR1 MDHEN and CDR2 SYDVKM come from the germline V gene. This CDR3 contains 14 residues. DNA of the CDR3: TGTGCCAGCAGTTTCGGCCCAGTGAGCTACGAGCAGTACTTC. It translates to CASSFGPVSYEQYF.

This sequence joins TRBV19 and TRBJ2-1; TRBD2 aligns across 8 bases. Germline CDR1 reads LNHDA; CDR2 reads SQIVND (reference sequence). J gave up 3 bases and V 8 bases, and 12 bases lay outside the gene matches. The CDR3 spans 16 residues. CDR3 region: CASSMGSSGLYNEQFF. The CDR3 bases are TGTGCCAGTTCGATGGGTTCTAGCGGGCTCTACAATGAGCAGTTCTTC. Supplemented by reference TRBV19 and TRBJ2-1, the full variable domain reads DGGITQSPKYLFRKEGQNVTLSCEQNLNHDAMYWYRQDPGQGLRLIYYSQIVNDFQKGDIAEGYSVSREKKESFPLTVTSAQKNPTAFYLCASSMGSSGLYNEQFFGPGTRLTVL.

The chain employs TRBV7-2 and TRBJ2-5, with 11 bases lining up with TRBD2. Germline values: CDR1 SGHTA, CDR2 FQGNSA. The CDR3 loop spans 15 amino acids. Losses at the gene ends were 5 bases for V and 7 bases for J; bases not matched to a gene: 9. CDR3 in DNA: TGTGCCAGCAGCATATCTAGCGGGAGGTCAGGGACCCAGTACTTC. It yields the protein CASSISSGRSGTQYF.

The chain joins TRBV4-2 to TRBJ2-1; D is ambiguous. The CDR3 consists of 14 residues. Trimming took off 0 bases at V and 7 bases at J, with 10 bases between the two ends. From germline, CDR1 is LGHNA and CDR2 YNFKEQ. This chain's CDR3 is CASSQDKSLNEQFF. The DNA for the CDR3 is TGTGCCAGCAGCCAAGATAAGAGCCTGAATGAGCAGTTCTTC.

This chain links TRBV5-5 with TRBJ2-1; 9 bases fit TRBD1. The germline CDR1 and CDR2 sequences are SGHKS and YYEKEE (reference sequence). The CDR3 totals 14 residues. V was clipped by 4 bases and J by 5 bases; unmatched bases: 4. Here the CDR3 DNA reads TGTGCCAGCAGCCCGGGACAGGGCCACAATGAGCAGTTCTTC. Translated, it gives CASSPGQGHNEQFF.

The chain couples TRBV11-2 to TRBJ2-5, with TRBD1 identical over 7 bases. CDR1 and CDR2 from the germline V gene are SGHAT and FQNNGV. With V trimmed by 11 bases and J by 2 bases, 8 bases remained unmatched. CDR3 length: 13 residues. The CDR3 DNA sequence: TGTGCCTCCCACGCAGGGGGACAAGAGACCCAGTACTTC. Protein product: CASHAGGQETQYF.

The CDR3 sequence: CASSISGSPSTDTQYF. The CDR3 DNA follows: TGCGCCAGCAGCATTAGCGGCTCCCCTAGCACAGATACGCAGTATTTT. The rearrangement uses TRBV5-1 and TRBJ2-3, with D tentatively TRBD2 (6 bases). This CDR3 contains 16 residues. The germline V gene has CDR1 SGHRS and CDR2 YFSETQ. V dropped 4 bases and J dropped 0 bases, with 15 bases sitting between them.

The chain is built from TRBV5-1 and TRBJ1-5, with a possible D match to TRBD1 (6 bases). In germline, CDR1 is SGHRS, CDR2 YFSETQ. V was cut by 4 bases and J by 2 bases, with 13 bases left in between. CDR3 length equals 15 residues. CDR3 sequence: CASSEGGIGNQPQHF. The CDR3 DNA follows: TGCGCCAGCAGCGAGGGGGGTATAGGCAATCAGCCCCAGCATTTT.

The gene calls are TRBV29-1 and TRBJ2-7; a possible D gene is TRBD1 (6 bases). CDR1 and CDR2 from the germline V gene are SQVTM and ANQGSEA. The V and J ends lost 4 bases and 1 base respectively, with 11 bases between them. CDR3 length: 13 amino acids. DNA of the CDR3: TGCAGCGTTGTGACAGGAGGTTCCTACGAGCAGTACTTC. Translated, it gives CSVVTGGSYEQYF.

The chain carries TRBV27 and TRBJ1-2, with TRBD1 identical over 8 bases. This CDR3 comprises 14 residues. Germline V CDR1 and CDR2: MNHEY, SMNVEV (reference sequence). V gave up 6 bases and J gave up 6 bases; unmatched junction bases: 9. The CDR3, as DNA: TGTGCCAGCAGCAGACAGGGGAAAGGTGATGGCTACACCTTC. Residues: CASSRQGKGDGYTF.

This CDR3 reads CASSQEMRKLFF. CDR3 sequence (DNA): TGTGCCAGCAGCCAAGAAATGAGAAAACTGTTTTTT. This sequence joins TRBV3-1 (or the pseudogene TRBV3-2) and TRBJ1-4, with D uncertain. V was clipped by 0 bases and J by 10 bases, with 6 bases between them. This CDR3 spans 12 amino acids. Germline V gene sequence: CDR1 LGHDT, CDR2 YNNKEL (reference sequence).

The chain employs TRBV5-1 and TRBJ2-6; possibly TRBD1 for D (6 bases). This CDR3 comprises 16 residues. V was clipped by 4 bases and J by 0 bases, with 11 bases between them. CDR1 and CDR2 (germline): SGHRS, YFSETQ. CDR3 coding DNA: TGCGCCAGCAGCAGTGGACAGCCCTCTGGGGCCAACGTCCTGACTTTC. Translated, it gives CASSSGQPSGANVLTF.

Notes on this clone: The same CDR3 arises from other DNA sequences in this sample as well. V gene TRBV14 combines with J gene TRBJ1-6, with D tentatively TRBD1 (5 bases). The V end lost 2 bases, the J end lost 7 bases, and 15 bases lay between the germline ends. The CDR3 has 16 amino acids. Germline V gene data show CDR1 as SGHDN and CDR2 as FVKESK. CDR3 nucleotides: TGTGCCAGCAGCCAAAATGATGGGCAGGGCAATTCACCCCTCCACTTT. This translates into CASSQNDGQGNSPLHF.

This chain links TRBV5-1 with TRBJ2-5, with TRBD1 identical over 7 bases. The CDR3 extends over 14 amino acids. The ends lost 4 bases at V and 4 bases at J; junction bases unmatched: 7. Germline CDR1 reads SGHRS; CDR2 reads YFSETQ. CDR3 coding DNA: TGCGCCAGCAGCCTAGGGGCAGGGGGAGAGACCCAGTACTTC. Amino acid sequence: CASSLGAGGETQYF.

The chain couples TRBV7-9 to TRBJ1-4; D gene unclear. Trimming pared 5 bases from V and 1 base from J, leaving 8 bases between. Germline V gives CDR1 SEHNR, CDR2 FQNEAQ (reference sequence). The CDR3 is 14 residues long. CDR3 DNA sequence: TGTGCCAGCAGCCCCGGGGAAACTAATGAAAAACTGTTTTTT. Protein product: CASSPGETNEKLFF. Filled out from reference TRBV7-9 and TRBJ1-4, the complete variable domain reads DTGVSQNPRHKITKRGQNVTFRCDPISEHNRLYWYRQTLGQGPEFLTYFQNEAQLEKSRLLSDRFSAERPKGSFSTLEIQRTEQGDSAMYLCASSPGETNEKLFFGSGTQLSVL.

The chain uses TRBV9 and TRBJ2-1; TRBD2 is a possible D gene (5 bases). The CDR3 consists of 13 residues. Between the trimmed V and J ends, which lost 0 bases and 8 bases, there was a span of 9 bases. Germline CDR1 SGDLS, CDR2 YYNGEE. CDR3: CASSVGGSHEQFF. CDR3 bases: TGTGCCAGCAGCGTAGGAGGGTCCCATGAGCAGTTCTTC. Full variable domain (rest looked up from reference TRBV9 and TRBJ2-1): DSGVTQTPKHLITATGQRVTLRCSPRSGDLSVYWYQQSLDQGLQFLIQYYNGEERAKGNILERFSAQQFPDLHSELNLSSLELGDSALYFCASSVGGSHEQFFGPGTRLTVL.

The rearrangement joins TRBV5-1 to TRBJ1-5; D is perhaps TRBD1 (6 bases). V was shortened by 4 bases and J by 9 bases, with 14 bases between the two germline ends. From germline, CDR1 is SGHRS and CDR2 YFSETQ. The CDR3 sequence is 13 residues long. CDR3 region: CASSPGEGGPQHF. In DNA form, the CDR3 reads TGCGCCAGCAGCCCAGGGGAAGGGGGGCCCCAGCATTTT. Variable domain in full (rest from reference TRBV5-1 and TRBJ1-5): KAGVTQTPRYLIKTRGQQVTLSCSPISGHRSVSWYQQTPGQGLQFLFEYFSETQRNKGNFPGRFSGRQFSNSRSEMNVSTLELGDSALYLCASSPGEGGPQHFGDGTRLSIL.

The CDR3 is CASSQAGTIYNEQFF. For the CDR3, the DNA is TGTGCCAGCAGCCAGGCCGGGACTATTTACAATGAGCAGTTCTTC. The chain recombines TRBV14 with TRBJ2-1; 7 nucleotides match TRBD2. The CDR3 length is 15 residues. The V gene's germline CDR1 is SGHDN and CDR2 FVKESK. J lost 4 bases, V lost 3 bases, and 6 bases had no gene match.

J is TRBJ1-2 and V is TRBV5-6, with D possibly matching TRBD1 (5 bases). Germline CDR1 and CDR2: SGHDT and YYEEEE. This CDR3 is built from 15 residues. Trimming left V 0 bases short and J 4 bases short, with 13 bases between. The CDR3 loop reads CASSLGVVQVYGYTF. CDR3 in DNA: TGTGCCAGCAGCTTGGGGGTAGTACAGGTCTATGGCTACACCTTC.

The chain carries TRBV6-6 and TRBJ2-7; 7 nucleotides agree with TRBD1. The CDR3 length is 15 residues. Germline loops: CDR1 MNHNY, CDR2 SVGAGI (reference sequence). The V and J ends lost 5 bases and 6 bases, in that order; junction bases with no gene match: 13. CDR3: CASSRAQGQYTEQYF. The CDR3 coding sequence is TGTGCCAGCAGTCGCGCTCAGGGACAGTACACCGAGCAGTACTTC.